The 11 T cell receptor beta chains below all came from one sample that was sequenced in a study of blood T cell repertoires in COVID-19. Here immunoSEQ multiplex PCR was the method, and the copy in TCRdb shows in-frame clones only, minus some. Of over 50,000 clones in the sample, over 75% are singletons; the top ten hold around 6.1%. Source material: peripheral blood. Receptor source: a man between 60 and 70 years old with acute or convalescent COVID-19.

This CDR3 reads CASSQDLYQPQHF. DNA for the CDR3: TGCGCCAGCAGCCAAGATCTGTATCAGCCCCAGCATTTT. The chain recombines TRBV4-3 with TRBJ1-5; D is uncertain. CDR1 is LGHNA, CDR2 YSLEER, per germline. Between the trimmed V and J ends, which lost 0 bases and 5 bases, there was a span of 5 bases. CDR3 length: 13 amino acids.

The rearrangement uses TRBV19 and TRBJ1-4; D is perhaps TRBD1 (6 bases). Germline V lookup: CDR1 LNHDA, CDR2 SQIVND (reference sequence). The length of the CDR3 is 16 residues. Trimming shortened V by 4 bases and J by 4 bases, and 16 bases separated the two germline ends. The CDR3 DNA follows: TGTGCCAGTAGTAGGGGCCCGGGAGGGGGTAATGAAAAACTGTTTTTT. Translation gives CASSRGPGGGNEKLFF.

This clone was observed once. The chain couples TRBV11-3 to TRBJ1-2; possibly TRBD1 for D (5 bases). Germline-derived CDR1 and CDR2 are SGHNT and YENEEA. The V gene lost 5 bases and the J gene lost 4 bases, with 11 bases spanning the gap. CDR3 length: 13 residues. The CDR3, as DNA: TGTGCCAGCAGCCTCTTGGGGGGCTATGGCTACACCTTC. It specifies CASSLLGGYGYTF.

CDR3 amino acids: CASSHAGGYRGELFF. In nucleotides, the CDR3 is TGTGCCAGCAGCCACGCCGGGGGTTACAGGGGGGAGCTGTTTTTT. The gene calls are TRBV3-1 (or the pseudogene TRBV3-2) and TRBJ2-2; tentative D call: TRBD2 (6 bases). The CDR3 is 15 residues long. Per germline, CDR1 LGHDT and CDR2 YNNKEL (reference sequence). The V end was cut by 3 bases, the J end by 8 bases, with 16 bases between.

V gene TRBV5-8 combines with J gene TRBJ2-2; 9 bases are a match to TRBD1. CDR1 is SGHTS, CDR2 YDEGEE, per germline. With V trimmed by 4 bases and J by 0 bases, 10 bases remained unmatched. This CDR3 is built from 18 residues. DNA of the CDR3: TGTGCCAGCAGCCGAGATTGGACAGGGGAGGCGAACACCGGGGAGCTGTTTTTT. Protein: CASSRDWTGEANTGELFF. Variable domain in full (rest from reference TRBV5-8 and TRBJ2-2): EAGVTQSPTHLIKTRGQQATLRCSPISGHTSVYWYQQALGLGLQFLLWYDEGEERNRGNFPPRFSGRQFPNYSSELNVNALELEDSALYLCASSRDWTGEANTGELFFGEGSRLTVL.

The V gene is TRBV5-1, the J gene TRBJ2-7; D perhaps matches TRBD2 (6 bases). This CDR3 has 14 residues. Germline CDR1 reads SGHRS; CDR2 reads YFSETQ. Trimming removed 0 bases from V and 4 bases from J, with 11 bases in between. The CDR3 region has the DNA TGCGCCAGCAGCTTGGTGGGAGGTGGGTACGAGCAGTACTTC. This gives the protein CASSLVGGGYEQYF.

In its sample, this clone was seen once. This chain uses TRBV6-2 or TRBV6-3 with TRBJ1-5; TRBD1 matches 7 bases. This CDR3 is 16 amino acids long. The germline gives CDR1 MNHEY, CDR2 SVGEGT. Germline trimming cut 1 base from V and 3 bases from J; bases unmatched to any gene: 6. The CDR3 DNA is TGTGCCAGCAGTTACTGGACAGGAGAAACCAATCAGCCCCAGCATTTT. Amino acid sequence: CASSYWTGETNQPQHF.

This clone was counted only a few times. This sequence joins TRBV4-2 and TRBJ1-3; 7 bases map to TRBD1. This CDR3 has 16 amino acids. Unmatched junction bases numbered 3, after V lost 0 bases and J lost 1 base. Germline V CDR1 and CDR2: LGHNA, YNFKEQ. The CDR3 spells CASSQEARGSGNTIYF. CDR3 DNA: TGTGCCAGCAGCCAAGAAGCCAGGGGGTCTGGAAACACCATATATTTT.

The chain uses TRBV7-6 and TRBJ2-1, with a tentative D call TRBD1 (5 bases). V was clipped by 1 base and J by 6 bases, with 7 bases between them. The germline CDR1 and CDR2 sequences are SGHVS and FNYEAQ. The length of the CDR3 is 13 residues. In DNA form, the CDR3 reads TGTGCCAGCAGCTTAGAAAGGGGCAATGAGCAGTTCTTC. As protein: CASSLERGNEQFF.

This sequence joins TRBV19 and TRBJ1-1; D is perhaps TRBD1 (6 bases). CDR3 length: 18 amino acids. In germline, CDR1 is LNHDA, CDR2 SQIVND (reference sequence). Trimming shortened V by 3 bases and J by 1 base, and 21 bases separated the two germline ends. The CDR3 DNA reads TGTGCCAGTAGTATGGGTTACAGGGTAAAAGGCCGGAACACTGAAGCTTTCTTT. Protein product: CASSMGYRVKGRNTEAFF.

The chain links TRBV6-5 to TRBJ2-3; TRBD2 agrees at 9 bases. Germline CDR1 is MNHEY and CDR2 is SVGAGI. CDR3 length: 14 residues. V dropped 4 bases and J dropped 5; count of bases not matched to a gene: 4. CDR3 protein: CASSSLAGLDTQYF. The CDR3, as DNA: TGTGCCAGCAGTTCCCTAGCGGGGCTAGATACGCAGTATTTT.